This record covers a single TCR beta chain. The CDR3 length is 14 residues. CDR1 is SQVTM and CDR2 is ANQGSEA in the germline V gene. With 2 bases clipped from V and 10 bases from J, the junction kept 9 bases outside the gene matches. Those enrolled in Seattle joined during active infection and were followed longitudinally afterward. TCRdb's table, derived via immunoSEQ multiplex PCR, lists solely in-frame clones and lacks some. The data hold some 390,000 clones, with 75% to 90% observed a single time. The source of the sample is a study of blood T cell repertoires in COVID-19. V gene TRBV29-1 combines with J gene TRBJ2-3, with 10 bases lining up with TRBD2. This receptor was taken from a woman aged 40 to 49 with COVID-19, enrolled during active disease. The sample consisted of peripheral blood. In nucleotides, the CDR3 is TGCAGCGTTGAACAGCGGGGGGGGACGGGTGCGCAGTATTTT. Residues: CSVEQRGGTGAQYF.